The clone carrying this T cell receptor beta chain was picked up many times. TCR beta VDJ and CDR3 profiling used genomic DNA as template. TCRdb processed the reads anew with MiXCR; each CDR3 protein has one entry. Among around 190,000 distinct CDR3 sequences listed, approximately 48% were seen once. Those patients picked for sequencing had displayed CD8+CD57+ cell expansion on flow cytometry. With 5 bases removed from V and 8 bases from J, the gap between germline ends came to 11 bases. This CDR3 has 12 amino acids. Germline V gives CDR1 MNHNY, CDR2 SVGAGI (reference sequence). These data are taken from a study of CD8+CD57+ T cells in acquired aplastic anemia.

The chain combines TRBV6-6 with TRBJ2-3; D possibly corresponds to TRBD2 (5 bases). Sequenced sample: sorted CD4+, CD8+, or CD8+CD57+ T cells (not recorded which) from PBMCs. The TCR was taken from a human donor with aplastic anemia. The CDR3 region is CASSNLGGTQYF. The CDR3, as DNA: TGTGCCAGCAGTAACCTAGGAGGTACGCAGTATTTT.